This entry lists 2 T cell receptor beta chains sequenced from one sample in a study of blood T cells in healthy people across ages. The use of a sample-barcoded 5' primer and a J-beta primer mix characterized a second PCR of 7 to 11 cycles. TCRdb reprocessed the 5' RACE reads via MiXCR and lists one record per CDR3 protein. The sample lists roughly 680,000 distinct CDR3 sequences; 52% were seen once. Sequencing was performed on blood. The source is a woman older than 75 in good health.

The CDR3 DNA sequence: TGTGCCAGCAGCCAAGATAATGGGTATACTCAGGGGGAGCAGTTCTTC. It codes for CASSQDNGYTQGEQFF. This rearrangement joins TRBV3-1 to TRBJ2-1; a possible D gene is TRBD1 (6 bases). The germline V gene encodes CDR1 LGHDT and CDR2 YNNKEL (reference sequence). The CDR3 is 16 residues long. Deletions cut 0 bases from V and 10 bases from J, with 19 bases between.

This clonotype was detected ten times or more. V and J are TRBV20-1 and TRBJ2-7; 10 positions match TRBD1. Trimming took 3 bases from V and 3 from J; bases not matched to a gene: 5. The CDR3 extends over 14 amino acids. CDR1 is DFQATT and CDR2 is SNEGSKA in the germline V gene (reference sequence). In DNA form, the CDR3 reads TGCAGTGCTAGGGGTGACAGGGGGCTCTACGAGCAGTACTTC. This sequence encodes CSARGDRGLYEQYF.